Listed below are T cell receptor beta chains from one sample, sequenced in a study of spatial heterogeneity in lung cancer. TCRdb reprocessed the 5' RACE reads with MiXCR, giving one entry per CDR3 protein. The repertoire holds under 85,000 distinct CDR3 sequences, with approximately 8.1% as singletons. The material sequenced was PBMCs, taken at surgery. These receptors were taken from a male donor with early-stage non-small cell lung cancer. Both conserved end residues are part of each CDR3. A D gene is named only where the DNA matches it firmly. Where a row states a size, it is once, few, many or the class of an expanded clone; other rows omit it.

abundance	v_gene	j_gene	d_gene	CDR3aa	CDR3nt
many	TRBV5-1	TRBJ2-3	TRBD2	CASSLRTSGSTDTQYF	TGCGCCAGCAGCTTGCGGACTAGCGGTAGCACAGATACGCAGTATTTT
few	TRBV10-3	TRBJ2-5	-	CATRAPPQETQYF	TGTGCCACGCGGGCCCCACCCCAAGAGACCCAGTACTTC
many	TRBV4-1	TRBJ2-1	TRBD2	CASSQVTASGRAFYNEQFF	TGCGCCAGCAGCCAAGTTACGGCTAGCGGGAGGGCGTTCTACAATGAGCAGTTCTTC
few	TRBV5-1	TRBJ2-1	TRBD2	CASSSSGGGSYNEQFF	TGCGCCAGCAGCTCATCAGGCGGGGGCTCCTACAATGAGCAGTTCTTC
-	TRBV2	TRBJ2-2	-	CASRVGGNTGELFF	TGTGCCAGCAGGGTCGGGGGGAACACCGGGGAGCTGTTTTTT
many	TRBV7-2	TRBJ2-5	TRBD2	CASSLGVSGRARETQYF	TGTGCCAGCAGCTTGGGGGTTAGCGGGAGGGCCCGAGAGACCCAGTACTTC
-	TRBV2	TRBJ2-1	TRBD2	CAGRAGVIDEQFF	TGTGCCGGCCGAGCGGGAGTTATAGATGAGCAGTTCTTC
many	TRBV7-3	TRBJ2-7	TRBD1	CASSPNRGIPYEQYF	TGTGCCAGCAGTCCCAACAGGGGGATCCCCTACGAGCAGTACTTC
many	TRBV29-1	TRBJ1-3	TRBD1	CSVEVTGEDTIYF	TGCAGCGTTGAGGTGACAGGGGAGGACACCATATATTTT
many	TRBV27	TRBJ1-1	-	CASTAGTAEAFF	TGTGCCAGCACAGCGGGGACCGCTGAAGCTTTCTTT
many	TRBV9	TRBJ2-2	-	CASSVWPSPLEGTGELFF	TGTGCCAGCAGCGTATGGCCTAGCCCACTCGAGGGGACCGGGGAGCTGTTTTTT
many	TRBV12-3/TRBV12-4	TRBJ1-2	-	CASSLVKGTNYGYTF	TGTGCCAGCAGTTTAGTGAAGGGAACTAACTATGGCTACACCTTC
many	TRBV27	TRBJ2-6	-	CASSLGGHFSGANVLTF	TGTGCCAGCAGTTTAGGGGGACACTTCTCTGGGGCCAACGTCCTGACTTTC
-	TRBV6-5	TRBJ1-5	TRBD1	CASRPQGINQPQHF	TGTGCCAGCAGACCACAGGGGATCAATCAGCCCCAGCATTTT
many	TRBV6-5	TRBJ2-1	TRBD1	CASSPLQGVGEQFF	TGTGCCAGCAGTCCACTTCAGGGGGTCGGTGAGCAGTTCTTC
-	TRBV30	TRBJ1-5	-	CAWMDGNNQPQHF	TGTGCCTGGATGGACGGGAACAATCAGCCCCAGCATTTT
many	TRBV7-2	TRBJ1-1	-	CASSLAGGQSTEAFF	TGTGCCAGCAGCTTAGCGGGCGGGCAGAGCACTGAAGCTTTCTTT
-	TRBV27	TRBJ1-1	-	CASSTLTGNTEAFF	TGTGCCAGCAGTACTCTGACAGGGAACACTGAAGCTTTCTTT
many	TRBV20-1	TRBJ1-1	TRBD1	CSADPGGADTEAFF	TGCAGTGCTGATCCAGGGGGCGCAGACACTGAAGCTTTCTTT
many	TRBV29-1	TRBJ2-4	TRBD1	CSVSGTGKNIQYF	TGCAGCGTTTCCGGGACAGGCAAAAACATTCAGTACTTC
many	TRBV7-2	TRBJ1-1	-	CASSSQPNTEAFF	TGTGCCAGCAGCTCCCAGCCGAACACTGAAGCTTTCTTT
many	TRBV7-2	TRBJ2-2	-	CASSLGTARTGELFF	TGTGCCAGCAGCTTAGGCACAGCTCGCACCGGGGAGCTGTTTTTT
-	TRBV27	TRBJ1-1	TRBD1	CASSWGQGGEAEAFF	TGTGCCAGCAGTTGGGGACAGGGAGGAGAGGCTGAAGCTTTCTTT
many	TRBV5-1	TRBJ2-1	TRBD2	CASSLAASGDTYNEQFF	TGCGCCAGCAGCTTGGCCGCTAGCGGGGACACCTACAATGAGCAGTTCTTC
-	TRBV10-3	TRBJ2-3	TRBD1	CAIKETTGGATDTQYF	TGTGCCATCAAAGAAACGACAGGGGGCGCGACAGATACGCAGTATTTT
-	TRBV6-6	TRBJ1-1	-	CASSYSRPEGYAFF	TGTGCCAGCAGTTACTCCCGGCCGGAGGGGTATGCTTTCTTT
many	TRBV29-1	TRBJ2-5	TRBD2	CSVELAGETQYF	TGCAGCGTTGAACTAGCGGGAGAGACCCAGTACTTC
many	TRBV27	TRBJ1-2	-	CASSLSFGSLNYGYTF	TGTGCCAGCAGTTTGAGTTTCGGTTCTCTTAACTATGGCTACACCTTC